This T cell receptor beta chain originates from a study of shared clonotypes between healthy human individuals (dated by TCRdb to 2020 to 2022). In terms of the full investigation: A couple of women and three men aged 18 to 49 years were included in the cohort. For each donor, three plates each were used for CD4 naive and CD4 memory, two plates were used for CD8 naive, and one plate was used for CD8 memory. To estimate repertoire size and how much clonotypes are shared between individuals, the study performed deep sequencing of blood TCR repertoires from a few healthy adults. Different laboratories and diverse techniques were used to prepare libraries and sequence TCR repertoires, to increase sequencing depth and limit assay-specific biases. Between about 0.8 and 8.9 billion PBMCs per donor were obtained by leukapheresis. The paper's findings and limits, for the study overall: Because the study included only a small number of donors, the genetic and exposure-history diversity represented was limited. Pairwise subsampling led to the expectation that sequencing depth would affect the degree of clonotype sharing among donors. Only blood was sampled, and tissue TCR repertoires likely differ from those in blood. When a few donors were compared, the shared fraction of clonotypes was 5% to 6.5% for naive CD4, 3.5% to 4% for naive CD8, 2% to 2.5% for memory CD4, and 0.35% to 0.4% for memory CD8. Higher generation probabilities were observed for clonotypes shared by all four sorted-subset donors than for non-shared clonotypes. Rarefaction of sorted-subset datasets indicated incomplete sequencing despite the large sequencing depth. Naive subsets generally had larger estimated clonotype richness than memory subsets.

Donors were healthy HIV-negative adults with no recently reported acute infections or vaccinations. All donors were Caucasian adults living in Nashville, Tennessee, USA. CD4+ T cells were enriched through magnetic negative selection, after which naive cells were positively selected on CD45RA and the remaining negative fraction served as the memory subset. Blood was obtained by leukapheresis, after which PBMCs were separated by Ficoll-Histopaque density gradient centrifugation and cryopreserved in liquid nitrogen vapor phase. Purity and quantity of every magnetically sorted T cell population were checked by analytical flow cytometry. From each sorted fraction, genomic DNA was isolated and quantified by UV absorbance on a Nanodrop 2000c. Of note for this clone: This receptor's antigen is unknown. Base qualities are missing; no much larger clone stands one base away.

Using the deep immunoSEQ assay, TCR CDR3 regions were amplified from genomic DNA by multiplex PCR. Extracted genomic DNA from each cell subset was distributed evenly across all wells of several immunoSEQ 96-well plates, and each plate was treated as a replicate. For sorted subsets, 150 to 200 ng genomic DNA, equal to about 30,000 T cell genomes, was loaded into each replicate PCR. The purified libraries were quantified using a Qubit 3.0 fluorometer, sized with a Bioanalyzer 2100, and then quantified again using the KAPA Library Quantification kit. Every immunoSEQ 96-well plate was sequenced on a dedicated single-read 150-cycle Illumina NextSeq 550 flow cell. Concerning the study's data processing: Because the immunoSEQ output included only junctional sequences and no quality scores, the filtering could not be the same as the filtering used for full-length reads. To assign V/J genes and CDR3, sequences were annotated using PyIR, a Python wrapper for IgBLAST v1.9, with IMGT germline references. Any read was removed if the V/J assignment was weak (E-value above 1e-6), the CDR3 was missing, or the read contained stop codons, out-of-frame junctions, or ambiguous translated residues. A V3J clonotype was defined by an identical inferred V gene, J gene, and CDR3 amino acid sequence. Percentage overlap between repertoires was computed as shared unique clonotypes divided by the size of the smaller repertoire. Three approaches were used to assess repertoire richness: RTK rarefaction, the Chao1 estimator, and Recon v2.1 estimates of unobserved clonotypes. OLGA was used to compute generation probabilities for all TCRbeta clonotypes that the gDNA method yielded from a few donors. The source is immuneACCESS, and TCRdb retained only in-frame sequences with V and J called. Part of the clones is not carried over; for the studies checked, unresolved V genes explain less than half of this, and the remainder is unexplained. V and J calls plus clone size are reproduced from that table; the DNA served to infer D and trimming. In this sample the table shows about 1 million clones, 78% of which occur a single time. The ten largest account for more than 0.5% of the sample.

V sheds 6 bases and J sheds 4 bases, leaving 20 bases between their ends. The CDR3, from cysteine to phenylalanine, totals 16 residues. The DNA shown is the 48-base CDR3, in frame from base 1. This receptor was identified in a man aged 18-30 years in good health. Some clones in this sample may be carry-over from other donors' samples. The sample was memory CD4+ T cells from PBMCs. Per the publication, the cell subset or site label means: CD45RA-negative fraction. Recombination connected TRBV23-1 to TRBJ2-3, with the D assignment possibly TRBD1 or TRBD2, given 6 matching bases for each. TRBV23-1 is an ORF, with its function uncertain. The DNA is TGCGCCAGCAGACTTGGGACTCCGACAGGACCAGATACGCAGTATTTT. Translated, this gives CASRLGTPTGPDTQYF.